The 5 T cell receptor beta chains reported below all come from one sample, sequenced in a study of OX40 agonist ivuxolimab in advanced cancers. Using immunoSEQ multiplex PCR, the repertoire was profiled, and TCRdb retains in-frame clones only, with some absent. The sample consists of 65,000 to 95,000 clones, about 90% of them appearing once. Sequenced material: CD4+ or CD8+ T cells sorted from blood, taken in a trial of the OX40 agonist ivuxolimab. The receptors here all came from an adult with an advanced solid tumor such as melanoma, head and neck, liver or kidney cancer.

This clone was detected once. V usage is TRBV27 and J usage is TRBJ2-3; tentative D call: TRBD2 (7 bases). Trimming shortened V by 1 base and J by 4 bases, and 15 bases separated the two germline ends. The germline V gene encodes CDR1 MNHEY and CDR2 SMNVEV (reference sequence). There are 16 residues in the CDR3. The CDR3 loop reads CASSLWGGEGADTQYF. The DNA of the CDR3 is TGTGCCAGCAGTTTATGGGGGGGCGAAGGCGCAGATACGCAGTATTTT.

The chain carries TRBV6-5 and TRBJ2-7; the match to TRBD1 covers 8 bases. With V trimmed by 6 bases and J by 0 bases, 7 bases remained unmatched. CDR3 length: 15 amino acids. Germline CDR1 MNHEY, CDR2 SVGAGI. The CDR3 DNA reads as TGTGCCAGCAGCGAGGACAGGGACGACTCCTACGAGCAGTACTTC. Protein: CASSEDRDDSYEQYF.

The V gene is TRBV4-3, the J gene TRBJ1-5, with D tentatively TRBD1 (5 bases). The CDR3 spans 15 residues. Germline lookup yields CDR1 LGHNA and CDR2 YSLEER. Between the trimmed V and J ends, which lost 4 bases and 2 bases, there was a span of 12 bases. The CDR3 here is CASSPGGVGNQPQHF. CDR3 sequence (DNA): TGCGCCAGCAGCCCGGGGGGAGTGGGCAATCAGCCCCAGCATTTT.

V is TRBV7-6 and J is TRBJ2-2; no definite D call. This CDR3 comprises 14 residues. V was clipped by 7 bases and J by 0 bases, with 9 bases between them. Germline loops: CDR1 SGHVS, CDR2 FNYEAQ. CDR3 protein: CASTDHANTGELFF. CDR3 sequence (DNA): TGTGCCAGCACGGACCACGCGAACACCGGGGAGCTGTTTTTT. The entire variable domain, with the rest obtained from reference TRBV7-6 and TRBJ2-2, is as follows: GAGVSQSPRYKVTKRGQDVALRCDPISGHVSLYWYRQALGQGPEFLTYFNYEAQQDKSGLPNDRFSAERPEGSISTLTIQRTEQRDSAMYRCASTDHANTGELFFGEGSRLTVL.

This chain uses TRBV10-3 with TRBJ2-1; tentatively, D is TRBD1 (5 bases). The germline V gene encodes CDR1 ENHRY and CDR2 SYGVKD. CDR3 length: 14 amino acids. V was cut by 11 bases and J by 1 base, with 15 bases left in between. CDR3 nucleotide sequence: TGTGCCCACAGCCCAGGGCGATCCTACAATGAGCAGTTCTTC. Protein: CAHSPGRSYNEQFF.